This T cell receptor beta chain derives from a study of CD8+ T cells in alopecia areata. Sequencing templates came from extracted RNA that was reverse transcribed into cDNA. Some clones are missing from TCRdb's copy, which holds only in-frame ones; the method was immunoSEQ multiplex PCR. The sample yields approximately 150,000 clones, 55% seen once. This clone was seen just once. The antigen is unknown. Study-wide results and caveats: Sequences from scalp samples also cover resident alphabeta T cells of normal skin. Lesional scalp exceeded normal scalp in clonality, especially in alopecia totalis/universalis. Between patients, shared TCR sequences were less clear than in mice. This was possibly due in part to HLA diversity in the patient population.

This CDR3 has 19 residues. Germline loops: CDR1 SGHDT, CDR2 YYEEEE. Cell sorting on a FACSAria was used to separate CD4+ and CD8+ T cells from the PBMCs. J is TRBJ2-5 and V is TRBV5-6; 7 bases agree with TRBD2. The DNA end is more similar to TRBJ2-7, so the J call may be wrong. The specimen was CD4+ T cells sorted from blood. The receptor was derived from a human donor in good health. DNA of the CDR3: TGTGCCAGCAGCTCCCAGAAATCGAGGGAGGGCCTGGTTAGGTACGAGCAGTACTTC. It encodes CASSSQKSREGLVRYEQYF.